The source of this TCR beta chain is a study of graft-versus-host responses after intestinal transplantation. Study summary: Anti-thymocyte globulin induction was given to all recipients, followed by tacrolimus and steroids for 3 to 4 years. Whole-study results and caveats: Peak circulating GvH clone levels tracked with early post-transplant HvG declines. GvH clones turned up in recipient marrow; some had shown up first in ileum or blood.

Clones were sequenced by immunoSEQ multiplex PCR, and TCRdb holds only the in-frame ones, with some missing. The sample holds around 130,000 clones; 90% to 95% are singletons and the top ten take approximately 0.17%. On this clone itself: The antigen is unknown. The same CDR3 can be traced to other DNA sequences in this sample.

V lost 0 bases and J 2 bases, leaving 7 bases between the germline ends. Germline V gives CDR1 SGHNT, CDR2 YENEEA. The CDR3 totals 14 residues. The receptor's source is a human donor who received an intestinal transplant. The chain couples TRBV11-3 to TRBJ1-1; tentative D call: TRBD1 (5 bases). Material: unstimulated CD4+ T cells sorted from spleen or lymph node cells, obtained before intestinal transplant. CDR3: CASSLDGGNTEAFF. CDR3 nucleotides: TGTGCCAGCAGCTTAGATGGGGGAAACACTGAAGCTTTCTTT. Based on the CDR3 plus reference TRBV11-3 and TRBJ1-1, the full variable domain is EAGVVQSPRYKIIEKKQPVAFWCNPISGHNTLYWYLQNLGQGPELLIRYENEEAVDDSQLPKDRFSAERLKGVDSTLKIQPAELGDSAVYLCASSLDGGNTEAFFGQGTRLTVV.